This record looks at one T cell receptor beta chain sequence and its context. Its cognate antigen is unknown. This sample was included in a study of beta chain features in type 1 diabetes. Whole-study results and caveats: Whether HLA type affects TCRB rearrangement stayed undetermined in the present work. The naive, central memory and Treg TCRB repertoires of patients appeared to be more similar to one another than those of healthy donors. Shorter templates might be favored by PCR, and equally so in patients and in controls.

The entirety of the isolated RNA underwent reverse transcription, so expressed TCRB transcripts were sequenced. Assay used: immunoSEQ multiplex PCR; TCRdb lists only in-frame clones, some missing. The table shows around 320,000 clones, with approximately 15% occurring only once. Germline assignment: CDR1 LNHDA and CDR2 SQIVND (reference sequence). The CDR3 consists of 14 residues. Trimming removed 4 bases from V and 7 bases from J; junction bases left unmatched: 1. Sorting produced populations that all topped 95% purity. Sequenced: central memory CD4+ T cells from blood. This sequence joins TRBV19 and TRBJ1-6, with 10 bases identical to TRBD1. The sequence was obtained from a man aged 25 to 40 in good health. The DNA of the CDR3 is TGTGCCAGTAGTAGACAGGGGGCCAATTCACCCCTCCACTTT. It specifies CASSRQGANSPLHF.